This T cell receptor (beta chain) was identified during a study of blood T cell repertoires in COVID-19. Study information: T cells, B-cell-depleted T cells, or PBMCs provided the cDNA or gDNA that served as material.

TCRdb's table, derived via immunoSEQ multiplex PCR, lists solely in-frame clones and lacks some. The data show about 88,000 clones, 90% to 95% seen once. Trimming left V 0 bases short and J 2 bases short, with 15 bases between. The germline V gene has CDR1 SGDLS and CDR2 YYNGEE. CDR3 length: 17 residues. Sequenced: peripheral blood. The chain employs TRBV9 and TRBJ2-1; D is possibly TRBD2 (6 bases). This clonotype was obtained from a human donor with active COVID-19. The donor label of this sample is uncertain. The CDR3 spells CASSVGSAGRTYNEQFF. In nucleotides, the CDR3 is TGTGCCAGCAGCGTAGGAAGTGCGGGACGGACCTACAATGAGCAGTTCTTC. Drawing the rest from reference TRBV9 and TRBJ2-1, the complete variable domain is DSGVTQTPKHLITATGQRVTLRCSPRSGDLSVYWYQQSLDQGLQFLIQYYNGEERAKGNILERFSAQQFPDLHSELNLSSLELGDSALYFCASSVGSAGRTYNEQFFGPGTRLTVL.